The 23 T cell receptor beta chains reported below all come from one sample, sequenced in a study of T-cell reconstitution after alpha-beta-depleted transplantation in children. This sample's TCRbeta library carried unique molecular identifier barcodes. TCRdb itself ran the PCR reads through MiXCR, one entry per CDR3 protein. The sample has more than 500,000 distinct CDR3 sequences, over 10% seen once. The material sequenced was PBMCs, mostly from graft donor cells, taken 180 days after TCRalphabeta/CD19-depleted stem cell transplant. The receptors come from a female patient younger than 10 who had a stem cell transplant for aplastic anemia, so the T cells may come from the graft donor.

The chain combines TRBV28 with TRBJ1-1; D gene unclear. V lost 10 bases and J 0 bases, leaving 21 bases between the germline ends. Germline V gives CDR1 MDHEN, CDR2 SYDVKM. The CDR3 totals 16 residues. Here the CDR3 reads CATHFTGRRMNTEAFF. DNA of the CDR3: TGTGCCACCCACTTCACCGGGCGTAGGATGAACACTGAAGCTTTCTTT.

This sequence joins TRBV28 and TRBJ2-5; D ambiguous. The CDR3 has 12 residues. V was trimmed by 6 bases and J by 1 base, leaving 6 bases between them. Germline lookup yields CDR1 MDHEN and CDR2 SYDVKM. CDR3 in DNA: TGTGCCAGCAGGACAATCCAAGAGACCCAGTACTTC. The encoded protein is CASRTIQETQYF.

This clonotype showed up many times. V usage is TRBV12-3 or TRBV12-4 and J usage is TRBJ2-4; no firm D call. The CDR3 covers 16 residues. The V end lost 6 bases, the J end lost 0 bases, and 15 bases lay between the germline ends. CDR3 coding DNA: TGTGCCAGCAGCCCAGACAAGATTTTAGCCAAAAACATTCAGTACTTC. Protein product: CASSPDKILAKNIQYF.

A note on this clonotype: A read error may account for a junction end that differs from germline. The gene calls are TRBV7-9 and TRBJ2-5; D gene ambiguous. The CDR3 contains 12 residues. Germline V gene data show CDR1 as SEHNR and CDR2 as FQNEAQ (reference sequence). CDR3: CASSLHPEAQYF. CDR3 nucleotides: TGTGCCAGCAGCCTCCACCCAGAGGCCCAGTACTTC. The variable domain in full, with the rest retrieved from reference TRBV7-9 and TRBJ2-5, is DTGVSQNPRHKITKRGQNVTFRCDPISEHNRLYWYRQTLGQGPEFLTYFQNEAQLEKSRLLSDRFSAERPKGSFSTLEIQRTEQGDSAMYLCASSLHPEAQYFGPGTRLLVL.

This clonotype was observed a few times. This rearrangement joins TRBV11-2 to TRBJ2-1; TRBD2 aligns across 15 bases. The CDR3 length is 20 residues. J was trimmed by 7 bases and V by 3 bases; bases with no gene match: 16. The V gene's germline CDR1 is SGHAT and CDR2 FQNNGV. DNA for the CDR3: TGTGCCAGCAGCTTGGGGCCGGGACTAGCGGGAGGTCCCGCAGTTAATGAGCAGTTCTTC. Its translation is CASSLGPGLAGGPAVNEQFF.

The gene calls are TRBV28 and TRBJ2-3, with 10 bases matching TRBD2. The V gene end was trimmed by 4 bases and the J gene end by 4 bases; junction bases not matched to a gene: 8. Germline V gene lookup returns CDR1 MDHEN and CDR2 SYDVKM. The CDR3 length is 16 residues. The DNA of the CDR3 is TGTGCCAGCAGTTCCCCAGCGGGAGGGCCGTCAGATACGCAGTATTTT. It is translated as CASSSPAGGPSDTQYF.

This clonotype has more than one count but fewer than ten. V is TRBV7-6 and J is TRBJ1-3, with D perhaps TRBD1 (5 bases). The CDR3 spans 16 residues. Germline CDR1 and CDR2: SGHVS and FNYEAQ. The germline V and J ends were trimmed by 5 bases and 2 bases, with 16 bases remaining between them. This CDR3 reads CASSPGTEGPGNTIYF. The CDR3 region has the DNA TGTGCCAGCAGCCCGGGGACGGAGGGACCTGGAAACACCATATATTTT.

There are a few counts of this clonotype. The chain uses TRBV14 and TRBJ2-2, with D hard to call. Looked up from germline, CDR1 is SGHDN and CDR2 is FVKESK. The germline V and J ends were trimmed by 3 bases and 1 base, with 3 bases remaining between them. This CDR3 has 13 amino acids. This CDR3 reads CASSQLNTGELFF. In nucleotides, the CDR3 is TGTGCCAGCAGCCAGTTGAACACCGGGGAGCTGTTTTTT.

This clonotype has only a few counts. The V gene is TRBV3-1, the J gene TRBJ2-3, with 15 positions matching TRBD2. The CDR3 consists of 18 residues. The germline V gene encodes CDR1 LGHDT and CDR2 YNNKEL (reference sequence). V was clipped by 4 bases and J by 5 bases; unmatched bases: 10. CDR3 sequence (DNA): TGTGCCAGCAGCCGGACTAGCGGGAGGGCCGAAGTCGTAGATACGCAGTATTTT. This gives the protein CASSRTSGRAEVVDTQYF.

This sequence joins TRBV2 and TRBJ2-4; 7 bases map to TRBD1. The germline V gene encodes CDR1 SNHLY and CDR2 FYNNEI. The CDR3 loop spans 15 amino acids. V dropped 6 bases and J dropped 3; count of bases not matched to a gene: 8. CDR3 residues: CASSLGGDGKNIQYF. The CDR3 DNA reads as TGTGCCAGCAGCCTAGGGGGCGATGGCAAAAACATTCAGTACTTC. Drawing the rest from reference TRBV2 and TRBJ2-4, the complete variable domain is EPEVTQTPSHQVTQMGQEVILRCVPISNHLYFYWYRQILGQKVEFLVSFYNNEISEKSEIFDDQFSVERPDGSNFTLKIRSTKLEDSAMYFCASSLGGDGKNIQYFGAGTRLSVL.

This clonotype has a count of ten or more. The chain recombines TRBV29-1 with TRBJ2-1, with D possibly being TRBD2 (5 bases). Per germline, CDR1 SQVTM and CDR2 ANQGSEA. V was shortened by 4 bases and J by 0 bases, with 10 bases between the two germline ends. The CDR3 has 14 residues. The DNA for the CDR3 is TGCAGCGTTGGGCGGGCGAGCTCCTACAATGAGCAGTTCTTC. The encoded protein is CSVGRASSYNEQFF.

V and J are TRBV9 and TRBJ2-1; D is possibly TRBD1 (5 bases). V gave up 0 bases and J gave up 0 bases, with 7 bases separating them. The germline CDR1 and CDR2 sequences are SGDLS and YYNGEE. The length of the CDR3 is 15 residues. The CDR3 spells CASSVGQSSYNEQFF. The CDR3 nucleotides are TGTGCCAGCAGCGTAGGACAGAGCTCCTACAATGAGCAGTTCTTC.

This chain uses TRBV5-1 with TRBJ2-3; 7 positions agree with TRBD1. V dropped 1 base and J dropped 4; count of bases not matched to a gene: 9. The CDR3 sequence is 16 residues long. The germline CDR1 and CDR2 sequences are SGHRS and YFSETQ. The chain's CDR3 is CASSLHRDSYPDTQYF. CDR3 nucleotides: TGCGCCAGCAGCTTGCACCGGGACAGTTACCCAGATACGCAGTATTTT.

This clonotype was seen more than once but under ten times. The chain couples TRBV20-1 to TRBJ2-3; a possible D gene is TRBD1 (5 bases). The CDR3 covers 13 residues. Germline V gene sequence: CDR1 DFQATT, CDR2 SNEGSKA (reference sequence). V was clipped by 3 bases and J by 1 base, with 8 bases between them. CDR3 sequence: CSASTGGTDTQYF. The CDR3, as DNA: TGCAGTGCTAGTACAGGCGGCACAGATACGCAGTATTTT.

This rearrangement joins TRBV20-1 to TRBJ2-1, with 9 bases fitting TRBD1. V trimming: 6 bases; J trimming: 0 bases; junction bases outside the gene matches: 18. Germline V gene sequence: CDR1 DFQATT, CDR2 SNEGSKA (reference sequence). The CDR3 has 19 amino acids. The CDR3, as DNA: TGCAGTGCCCTGTCCGGGACAGGGTATTATCCGAGCTCCTACAATGAGCAGTTCTTC. Translated, it gives CSALSGTGYYPSSYNEQFF.

In its sample, this clonotype was seen a few times. The V gene is TRBV4-2, the J gene TRBJ2-1; 8 bases are a match to TRBD1. V dropped 2 bases and J dropped 5; count of bases not matched to a gene: 5. Germline V lookup: CDR1 LGHNA, CDR2 YNFKEQ. CDR3 length: 15 residues. CDR3 amino acids: CASSQPDRGHNEQFF. The DNA of the CDR3 is TGTGCCAGCAGCCAACCTGACAGGGGTCACAATGAGCAGTTCTTC.

This clonotype was seen ten or more times. The rearrangement joins TRBV20-1 to TRBJ1-4; D remains ambiguous. This CDR3 spans 14 amino acids. The ends were cut back, 0 bases at V and 3 bases at J, with 8 bases in the middle. CDR1 and CDR2 from the germline V gene are DFQATT and SNEGSKA (reference sequence). This chain's CDR3 is CSARDWAPNEKLFF. Here the CDR3 DNA reads TGCAGTGCTAGAGATTGGGCACCTAATGAAAAACTGTTTTTT.

This clonotype has a handful of counts. The rearrangement uses TRBV28 and TRBJ2-7; D is unclear. V shed 5 bases and J shed 2 bases, with 13 bases lying between them. This CDR3 has 14 amino acids. Germline V CDR1 and CDR2: MDHEN, SYDVKM. Written as DNA, the CDR3 is TGTGCCAGCAGTAGAATGGACGGCACCTACGAGCAGTACTTC. As protein: CASSRMDGTYEQYF.

This clonotype showed up many times. This chain connects TRBV28 to TRBJ2-6; D not certain. Trimming shortened V by 4 bases and J by 0 bases, and 7 bases separated the two germline ends. Germline values: CDR1 MDHEN, CDR2 SYDVKM. The CDR3 is made up of 15 amino acids. The CDR3 sequence: CASSSPGSGANVLTF. The DNA of the CDR3 is TGTGCCAGCAGTTCCCCGGGCTCTGGGGCCAACGTCCTGACTTTC.

This chain joins TRBV2 and TRBJ2-7; 8 bases map to TRBD1. V lost 1 base and J lost 6; bases outside the gene matches: 8. The CDR3 totals 15 residues. Germline assignment: CDR1 SNHLY and CDR2 FYNNEI. For the CDR3, the DNA is TGTGCCAGCAGTGAAGTGGACAGGGAGTTTCGCGAGCAGTACGTC. As protein: CASSEVDREFREQYV.

A few counts support this clonotype. The chain links TRBV6-2 or TRBV6-3 to TRBJ2-1; 8 bases line up with TRBD2. The CDR3 is 14 residues long. Germline-derived CDR1 and CDR2 are MNHEY and SVGEGT. V dropped 8 bases and J dropped 15; count of bases not matched to a gene: 18. The CDR3 coding sequence is TGTGCCAGCTATGGGCTAGCGGGCTATAGCCGCCCGTTCTTC. Encoded protein: CASYGLAGYSRPFF.

For this clonotype: A read error is possible here, since a much larger clone lies one base away. The V and J genes are TRBV6-2 or TRBV6-3 and TRBJ2-1, with 8 bases that match TRBD2. CDR1 is MNHEY and CDR2 is SVGEGT in the germline V gene. The CDR3 runs to 12 residues. V gave up 8 bases and J gave up 12 bases; unmatched junction bases: 9. The CDR3 DNA sequence: TGTGCCAGCGGTCACCGGACTAGCCGGCAGTTCTTC. Its translation: CASGHRTSRQFF.

This clonotype has just a few counts. CDR3 sequence reads: CASSLDPGLAGLLAKNIQYF. DNA for the CDR3: TGTGCCAGCAGCTTAGATCCGGGACTAGCGGGCCTCCTAGCCAAAAACATTCAGTACTTC. This rearrangement joins TRBV11-2 to TRBJ2-4; 12 bases are a match to TRBD2. The CDR3 loop spans 20 amino acids. J lost 0 bases, V lost 0 bases, and 9 bases had no gene match. Germline V gene sequence: CDR1 SGHAT, CDR2 FQNNGV.